This T cell receptor beta chain was observed in a study of T cell repertoires in cytomegalovirus infection. Study background: CMV infection plus the matching HLA type was flagged by public TCR beta signatures. Overall study findings and caveats: Summed frequency of public TCR beta families distinguished CMV carriers with the relevant HLA. Ex vivo, HLA-C-restricted CMV-specific TCR beta clonotypes prevailed over the rest of the response.

Comment on this clonotype: Its antigen remains unknown.

TCRdb reprocessed the reads with MiXCR, giving one entry per CDR3 protein. Of approximately 750,000 distinct CDR3 sequences listed, approximately 34% were seen once; the top ten hold about 2.8%. Per germline, CDR1 MNHGY and CDR2 SAAAGT. The V gene lost 1 base and the J gene lost 1 base, with 14 bases spanning the gap. The CDR3 is 17 amino acids. The sequence derives from a human donor in good health (CMV status not recorded). Some clones in this sample may be carry-over from other donors' samples. The sequenced sample was PBMCs. V and J are TRBV6-8 and TRBJ2-1; tentatively, D is TRBD2 (7 bases). The CDR3 sequence: CASSYFFAGASYNEQFF. The CDR3 nucleotides read TGTGCCAGCAGTTACTTTTTCGCGGGGGCGTCCTACAATGAGCAGTTCTTC.